These 7 T cell receptor beta chains were sequenced from one sample in a study of blood T cell repertoires in COVID-19. TCRdb keeps only in-frame clones here, not all; method: immunoSEQ multiplex PCR. The sample carries 200,000 to 250,000 clones, roughly 84% recorded once. Sequencing was carried out using peripheral blood. All receptors derive from an elderly woman with acute or convalescent COVID-19.

J is TRBJ1-1 and V is TRBV6-1; no clear D. V gave up 2 bases and J gave up 3 bases, with 13 bases separating them. CDR1 MNHNS and CDR2 SASEGT come from the germline V gene. This CDR3 has 15 residues. The CDR3 DNA reads TGTGCCAGCAGTGAAATCGGTCGCGGCTACACTGAAGCTTTCTTT. This sequence encodes CASSEIGRGYTEAFF.

The table lists this clone with a few counts. The genes are TRBV5-6 and TRBJ2-5; 7 nucleotides agree with TRBD2. This CDR3 has 18 residues. Unmatched junction bases numbered 21, after V lost 5 bases and J lost 5 bases. Germline V CDR1 and CDR2: SGHDT, YYEEEE. The CDR3 DNA is TGTGCCAGCAGGCTCCTCGTTGGCAGCGGACTAGGTCGGGAGACCCAGTACTTC. Translated, it gives CASRLLVGSGLGRETQYF.

The chain recombines TRBV3-1 (or the pseudogene TRBV3-2) with TRBJ1-1; TRBD1 might be the D (5 bases). The germline gives CDR1 LGHDT, CDR2 YNNKEL (reference sequence). V gave up 1 base and J gave up 5 bases, with 11 bases separating them. There are 14 residues in the CDR3. The CDR3 is CASSQATRQTEAFF. CDR3 sequence (DNA): TGTGCCAGCAGCCAAGCGACGAGACAGACTGAAGCTTTCTTT.

The chain has TRBV3-1 (or the pseudogene TRBV3-2) and TRBJ1-1; 9 positions match TRBD1. There are 22 residues in the CDR3. The J segment lost 3 bases and the V segment lost 0 bases, leaving 23 bases of the junction unmatched. The germline gives CDR1 LGHDT, CDR2 YNNKEL (reference sequence). The CDR3 DNA follows: TGTGCCAGCAGCCAAGAAGGGGAAAGTTTGGAGGGACAGGGTGAGGGCTACACTGAAGCTTTCTTT. It codes for CASSQEGESLEGQGEGYTEAFF.

There are a few counts of this clone. The chain links TRBV25-1 to TRBJ2-3; D unclear. CDR1 and CDR2 (germline): MGHDK, SYGVNS. V lost 5 bases and J 0 bases, leaving 3 bases between the germline ends. CDR3 length: 12 amino acids. CDR3 nucleotides: TGTGCCAGCAGTACTAGCACAGATACGCAGTATTTT. Residues: CASSTSTDTQYF.

The chain uses TRBV18 and TRBJ2-5; maybe TRBD2 (5 bases). The CDR3 loop spans 13 amino acids. V was clipped by 1 base and J by 5 bases, with 8 bases between them. Germline V gene data show CDR1 as KGHSH and CDR2 as LQKENI. CDR3 in DNA: TGTGCCAGCTCACCACGGGGAGATGAGACCCAGTACTTC. Residues: CASSPRGDETQYF.

DNA of the CDR3: TGTGCCAGCAATGCGCAGGGCCCAGTTGTGCCCCAGCATTTT. It codes for CASNAQGPVVPQHF. This chain links TRBV2 with TRBJ1-5, with D possibly being TRBD1 (5 bases). The CDR3 has 14 amino acids. Germline V CDR1 and CDR2: SNHLY, FYNNEI. Trimming took 7 bases from V and 9 from J, leaving 19 bases between them.